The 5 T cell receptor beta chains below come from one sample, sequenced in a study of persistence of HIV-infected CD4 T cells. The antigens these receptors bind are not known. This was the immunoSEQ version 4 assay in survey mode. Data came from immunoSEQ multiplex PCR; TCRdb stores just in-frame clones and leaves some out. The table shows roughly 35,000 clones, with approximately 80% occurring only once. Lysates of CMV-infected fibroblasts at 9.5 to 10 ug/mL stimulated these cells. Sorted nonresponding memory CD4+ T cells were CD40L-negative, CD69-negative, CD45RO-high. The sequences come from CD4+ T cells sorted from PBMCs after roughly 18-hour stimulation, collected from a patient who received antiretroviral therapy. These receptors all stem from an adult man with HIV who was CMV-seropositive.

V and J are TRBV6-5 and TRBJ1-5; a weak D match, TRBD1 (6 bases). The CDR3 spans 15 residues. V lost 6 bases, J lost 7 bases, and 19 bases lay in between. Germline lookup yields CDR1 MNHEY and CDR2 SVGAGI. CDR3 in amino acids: CASSLTLGTLQPQHF. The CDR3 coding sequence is TGTGCCAGCAGCCTCACTCTAGGGACATTACAGCCCCAGCATTTT.

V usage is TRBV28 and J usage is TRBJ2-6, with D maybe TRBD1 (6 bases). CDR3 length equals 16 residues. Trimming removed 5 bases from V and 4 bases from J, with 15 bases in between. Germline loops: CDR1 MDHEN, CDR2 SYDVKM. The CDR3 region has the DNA TGTGCCAGCAGTCTTCCACAGGGTACCGGGGCCAACGTCCTGACTTTC. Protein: CASSLPQGTGANVLTF.

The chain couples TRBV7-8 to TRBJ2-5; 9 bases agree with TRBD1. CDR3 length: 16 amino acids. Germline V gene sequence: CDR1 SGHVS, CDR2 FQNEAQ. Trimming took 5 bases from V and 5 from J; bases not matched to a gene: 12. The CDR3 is CASSPLPGQGGETQYF. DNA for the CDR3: TGTGCCAGCAGCCCACTGCCGGGACAGGGTGGGGAGACCCAGTACTTC.

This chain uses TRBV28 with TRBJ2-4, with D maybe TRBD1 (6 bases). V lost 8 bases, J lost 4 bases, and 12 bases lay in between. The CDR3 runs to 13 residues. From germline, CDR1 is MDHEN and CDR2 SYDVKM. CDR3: CASEDSSKNIQYF. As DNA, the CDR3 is TGTGCCAGCGAGGACAGTTCAAAAAACATTCAGTACTTC.

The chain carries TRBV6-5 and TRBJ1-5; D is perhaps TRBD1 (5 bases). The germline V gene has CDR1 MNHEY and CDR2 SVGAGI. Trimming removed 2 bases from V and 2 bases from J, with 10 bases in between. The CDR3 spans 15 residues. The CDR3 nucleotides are TGTGCCAGCAGTTACGCAGGGAGGGGCAATCAGCCCCAGCATTTT. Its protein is CASSYAGRGNQPQHF.